Following are 29 T cell receptor beta chains from one sample sequenced in a study of blood T cell repertoires in COVID-19. Generated by immunoSEQ multiplex PCR, the TCRdb table keeps only in-frame clones and is missing some. The sample consists of around 130,000 clones, about 81% of them appearing once. Sequencing was carried out using PBMCs or T cells enriched from blood (not recorded which). The source of these receptors is a man aged 40-50 years with acute COVID-19.

The count of this clone is one. The rearrangement uses TRBV11-1 and TRBJ2-2; D is undetermined. V was cut by 7 bases and J by 4 bases, with 7 bases left in between. Germline assignment: CDR1 SGHAT and CDR2 FQDESV (reference sequence). The CDR3 runs to 12 residues. DNA for the CDR3: TGTGCCAGCACCCCGGGCACCGGGGAGCTGTTTTTT. It encodes CASTPGTGELFF.

This chain joins TRBV2 and TRBJ1-1; 7 bases align to TRBD1. In germline, CDR1 is SNHLY, CDR2 FYNNEI. With 2 bases clipped from V and 4 bases from J, the junction kept 7 bases outside the gene matches. The CDR3 loop spans 15 amino acids. The CDR3 coding sequence is TGTGCCAGCAGTGAAAGGGGGCAGGCTGCCACTGAAGCTTTCTTT. It translates to CASSERGQAATEAFF.

This chain joins TRBV10-1 and TRBJ1-1, with D maybe TRBD1 (5 bases). Trimming stripped 2 bases from V and 4 bases from J, with 14 bases between. The V gene's germline CDR1 is WNHNN and CDR2 SYGVQD (reference sequence). This CDR3 is built from 15 residues. The CDR3 spells CASSEQGSSFTEAFF. CDR3 in DNA: TGCGCCAGCAGTGAGCAGGGATCTTCGTTCACTGAAGCTTTCTTT.

The chain is built from TRBV9 and TRBJ1-4, with no clear D. Trimming left V 0 bases short and J 8 bases short, with 14 bases between. The length of the CDR3 is 15 residues. Germline assignment: CDR1 SGDLS and CDR2 YYNGEE. The CDR3 sequence is CASSVGWSLGEKLFF. The CDR3 DNA follows: TGTGCCAGCAGCGTAGGGTGGTCACTCGGGGAAAAACTGTTTTTT.

This clone was detected a few times. CDR3 residues: CAWSLGPGREQYF. CDR3 bases: TGTGCCTGGAGTCTGGGGCCAGGTAGGGAGCAGTACTTC. The V call is TRBV30, the J call TRBJ2-7; tentatively, D is TRBD1 (5 bases). Germline loops: CDR1 GTSNPN, CDR2 SVGIG (reference sequence). The CDR3 totals 13 residues. V dropped 2 bases and J dropped 7 bases, with 15 bases sitting between them.

V and J are TRBV6-1 and TRBJ2-1; D uncertain. Germline CDR1 reads MNHNS; CDR2 reads SASEGT. The V gene lost 3 bases and the J gene lost 4 bases, with 4 bases spanning the gap. The length of the CDR3 is 12 residues. DNA of the CDR3: TGTGCCAGCAGTGACCAGTACAATGAGCAGTTCTTC. This sequence encodes CASSDQYNEQFF.

This chain joins TRBV19 and TRBJ1-5, with a weak D call TRBD1 (5 bases). Per the germline V gene, CDR1 is LNHDA and CDR2 is SQIVND (reference sequence). Trimming cost V 3 bases and J 5 bases, with 14 bases left between them. This CDR3 region has 15 residues. The CDR3 sequence is CASSMWGVSHQPQHF. In nucleotides, the CDR3 is TGTGCCAGTAGTATGTGGGGCGTGAGCCATCAGCCCCAGCATTTT.

V and J are TRBV24-1 and TRBJ1-1; a weak D match, TRBD1 (6 bases). V dropped 5 bases and J dropped 4 bases, with 10 bases sitting between them. From germline, CDR1 is KGHDR and CDR2 SFDVKD. The CDR3 loop spans 13 amino acids. This chain's CDR3 is CATSVGGGTEAFF. CDR3 in DNA: TGTGCCACCAGTGTAGGGGGTGGCACTGAAGCTTTCTTT.

V gene TRBV6-6 combines with J gene TRBJ2-1; TRBD2 is a possible D gene (6 bases). Germline V gives CDR1 MNHNY, CDR2 SVGAGI (reference sequence). The CDR3 is 20 amino acids. V was trimmed by 6 bases and J by 5 bases, leaving 32 bases between them. CDR3 nucleotides: TGTGCCAGCAGCCGAACTCACAACTCAGGGATGCGGGAAGGAGACAATGAGCAGTTCTTC. This translates into CASSRTHNSGMREGDNEQFF.

The chain joins TRBV7-9 to TRBJ2-6; possible D gene TRBD2, 5 bases. Germline-derived CDR1 and CDR2 are SEHNR and FQNEAQ (reference sequence). The CDR3 is 16 residues long. V was pared by 5 bases and J by 0 bases, with 11 bases between. The CDR3 sequence is CASSPRGSSGANVLTF. CDR3 nucleotide sequence: TGTGCCAGCAGCCCACGGGGTTCCTCTGGGGCCAACGTCCTGACTTTC.

V is TRBV27 and J is TRBJ1-6; 11 nucleotides align to TRBD1. This CDR3 comprises 18 residues. V was clipped by 5 bases and J by 8 bases; unmatched bases: 14. CDR1 MNHEY and CDR2 SMNVEV come from the germline V gene (reference sequence). CDR3 residues: CASSGPGTGGILDSPLHF. The CDR3 DNA is TGTGCCAGCAGTGGCCCCGGGACAGGGGGAATCCTTGATTCACCCCTCCACTTT.

The chain uses TRBV6-5 and TRBJ2-5; D remains ambiguous. V gave up 1 base and J gave up 5 bases, with 11 bases separating them. The CDR3 runs to 14 residues. The germline V gene has CDR1 MNHEY and CDR2 SVGAGI. The CDR3 coding sequence is TGTGCCAGCAGTTACTTTACCCGGTTGGAGACCCAGTACTTC. As protein: CASSYFTRLETQYF.

The chain employs TRBV6-4 and TRBJ2-1; 7 positions match TRBD2. V dropped 5 bases and J dropped 6; count of bases not matched to a gene: 7. CDR1 and CDR2 (germline): MRHNA, SNTAGT. The CDR3 covers 14 residues. CDR3 sequence reads: CASSTLGGVNEQFF. In DNA form, the CDR3 reads TGTGCCAGCAGTACCTTGGGGGGGGTCAATGAGCAGTTCTTC.

This clone showed up just a few times. The chain employs TRBV21-1 and TRBJ1-3; the table's D call of TRBD1 was not tested on the DNA. TRBV21-1 is described as a pseudogene. The CDR3 runs 15 residues. CDR3 protein: CASSKLTASGNTIYF. The CDR3 DNA reads as TGTGCCAGCAGCAAACTGACAGCCTCTGGAAACACCATATATTTT.

The V call is TRBV18, the J call TRBJ1-3; D possibly corresponds to TRBD1 (5 bases). The ends were cut back, 2 bases at V and 0 bases at J, with 8 bases in the middle. This CDR3 has 15 amino acids. The V gene's germline CDR1 is KGHSH and CDR2 LQKENI. DNA for the CDR3: TGTGCCAGCTCACCAAGGGGTAGCTCTGGAAACACCATATATTTT. Translated: CASSPRGSSGNTIYF.

This chain connects TRBV2 to TRBJ2-7, with TRBD1 identical over 8 bases. The CDR3 is made up of 13 amino acids. Germline CDR1 and CDR2: SNHLY and FYNNEI. Trimming at V came to 7 bases and at J to 3 bases, leaving 5 bases not matched to a gene. The CDR3 DNA reads as TGTGCCAGCAACCCGGACAGGGACTACGAGCAGTACTTC. This codes for CASNPDRDYEQYF.

Regarding this clone: At one end the junction does not follow the germline gene, possibly because of a read error. The gene calls are TRBV28 and TRBJ2-7; D is possibly TRBD2 (5 bases). The CDR3 has 15 amino acids. CDR1 is MDHEN, CDR2 SYDVKM, per germline. The CDR3 loop reads CASTLGWRAAYEQYF. The DNA for the CDR3 is TGTGCCAGCACTTTAGGGTGGCGGGCTGCCTACGAGCAGTACTTC. The complete variable domain, with remaining parts taken from reference TRBV28 and TRBJ2-7, reads DVKVTQSSRYLVKRTGEKVFLECVQDMDHENMFWYRQDPGLGLRLIYFSYDVKMKEKGDIPEGYSVSREKKERFSLILESASTNQTSMYLCASTLGWRAAYEQYFGPGTRLTVT.

V usage is TRBV6-5 and J usage is TRBJ2-7, with 10 bases that match TRBD1. This CDR3 contains 15 residues. V lost 5 bases to trimming and J lost 7 bases; unmatched junction nucleotides: 11. Germline CDR1 MNHEY, CDR2 SVGAGI. CDR3 DNA: TGTGCCAGCAGTCTCAGAGGGACAGGGGCGGGGGAGCAGTACTTC. It specifies CASSLRGTGAGEQYF.

This chain uses TRBV2 with TRBJ2-7; D is unresolved. The CDR3 loop spans 12 amino acids. Germline-derived CDR1 and CDR2 are SNHLY and FYNNEI. Trimming removed 3 bases at V and 0 bases at J, with 3 bases between. In DNA, the CDR3 is TGTGCCAGCAGTGACGGCTCCTACGAGCAGTACTTC. Its protein product is CASSDGSYEQYF.

V gene TRBV3-1 (or the pseudogene TRBV3-2) combines with J gene TRBJ2-2; D is undetermined. The CDR3 loop spans 16 amino acids. Germline V gene lookup returns CDR1 LGHDT and CDR2 YNNKEL (reference sequence). Trimming removed 4 bases at V and 5 bases at J, with 17 bases between. The CDR3 is CASSPLPTTSTGELFF. CDR3 bases: TGTGCCAGCAGCCCCCTCCCCACTACCTCAACCGGGGAGCTGTTTTTT.

The chain couples TRBV19 to TRBJ1-6; TRBD1 aligns across 9 bases. The CDR3 covers 16 residues. Germline CDR1 and CDR2: LNHDA and SQIVND (reference sequence). J was trimmed by 7 bases and V by 6 bases; bases with no gene match: 10. For the CDR3, the DNA is TGTGCCAGTAGCTTGACAGGGGGTTTCGAAAATTCACCCCTCCACTTT. Protein product: CASSLTGGFENSPLHF.

The chain has TRBV2 and TRBJ2-3; the match to TRBD2 covers 7 bases. V dropped 11 bases and J dropped 0; count of bases not matched to a gene: 2. Per the germline V gene, CDR1 is SNHLY and CDR2 is FYNNEI. The CDR3 spans 12 residues. The DNA for the CDR3 is TGTGCCGGCGGGAGAAGCACAGATACGCAGTATTTT. It encodes CAGGRSTDTQYF.

The chain employs TRBV9 and TRBJ2-7; 8 bases line up with TRBD2. V dropped 3 bases and J dropped 5; count of bases not matched to a gene: 7. Germline lookup yields CDR1 SGDLS and CDR2 YYNGEE. The CDR3 loop spans 14 amino acids. The CDR3 protein is CASSGSGSVHEQYF. The CDR3 coding sequence is TGTGCCAGCAGCGGAAGCGGGAGCGTCCACGAGCAGTACTTC.

The chain couples TRBV19 to TRBJ1-2; possibly TRBD1 for D (6 bases). V dropped 0 bases and J dropped 6 bases, with 11 bases sitting between them. CDR1 and CDR2 from the germline V gene are LNHDA and SQIVND (reference sequence). The CDR3 contains 14 residues. The CDR3 loop reads CASSIEKAGDGYTF. The DNA for the CDR3 is TGTGCCAGTAGTATAGAGAAGGCAGGGGATGGCTACACCTTC.

The chain has TRBV30 and TRBJ2-1, with D possibly being TRBD2 (6 bases). V lost 5 bases to trimming and J lost 9 bases, with 11 bases between them. The CDR3 loop spans 11 amino acids. From germline, CDR1 is GTSNPN and CDR2 SVGIG (reference sequence). CDR3 nucleotide sequence: TGTGCCTGGTCTCCCGGGAGTGAGCAGTTCTTC. Translating it yields CAWSPGSEQFF.

This clone was counted between two and nine times. The gene calls are TRBV5-1 and TRBJ1-1; 7 nucleotides match TRBD1. Germline CDR1 and CDR2: SGHRS and YFSETQ. V dropped 5 bases and J dropped 3; count of bases not matched to a gene: 4. The CDR3 consists of 13 residues. The CDR3 DNA sequence: TGCGCCAGCAGACCAGGGGGTGACACTGAAGCTTTCTTT. Its translation: CASRPGGDTEAFF.

This sequence joins TRBV5-1 and TRBJ2-5, with 10 bases lining up with TRBD2. The CDR3 has 17 amino acids. V lost 3 bases to trimming and J lost 0 bases; unmatched junction nucleotides: 8. Per germline, CDR1 SGHRS and CDR2 YFSETQ. The CDR3 spells CASSSGSSGGYQETQYF. In DNA, the CDR3 is TGCGCCAGCAGCTCCGGCTCTAGCGGGGGTTACCAAGAGACCCAGTACTTC.

This clone showed up just a few times. The V and J genes are TRBV5-6 and TRBJ2-7; TRBD2 is a possible D gene (5 bases). CDR3 size: 15 residues. Germline V gene data show CDR1 as SGHDT and CDR2 as YYEEEE. Trimming shortened V by 0 bases and J by 0 bases, and 10 bases separated the two germline ends. The CDR3 spells CASSLGRPSSYEQYF. The CDR3 DNA reads as TGTGCCAGCAGCTTGGGGAGGCCGAGCTCCTACGAGCAGTACTTC.

The rearrangement uses TRBV9 and TRBJ1-1; 7 bases fit TRBD1. This CDR3 contains 16 residues. Trimming removed 4 bases from V and 4 bases from J; junction bases left unmatched: 13. Germline V gene lookup returns CDR1 SGDLS and CDR2 YYNGEE. DNA for the CDR3: TGTGCCAGCAGCACTCGACAGGGCCCTCTGGGCACTGAAGCTTTCTTT. Residues: CASSTRQGPLGTEAFF.